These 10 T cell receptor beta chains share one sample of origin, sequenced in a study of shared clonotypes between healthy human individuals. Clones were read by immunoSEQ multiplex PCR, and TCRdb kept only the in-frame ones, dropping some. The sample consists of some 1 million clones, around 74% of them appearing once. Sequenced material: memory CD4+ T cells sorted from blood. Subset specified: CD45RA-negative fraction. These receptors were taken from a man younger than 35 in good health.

Here the CDR3 DNA reads TGTGCCAGCAGCTCGACTAGCGGGATTTCTGAGCAGTTCTTC. Its protein product is CASSSTSGISEQFF. The rearrangement links TRBV7-6 to TRBJ2-1, with 11 positions matching TRBD2. The V gene's germline CDR1 is SGHVS and CDR2 FNYEAQ. J was trimmed by 9 bases and V by 4 bases; bases with no gene match: 5. The CDR3 sequence is 14 residues long.

The CDR3 loop is CASSLDRGEETQYF. The CDR3 coding sequence is TGTGCCAGCAGCTTGGACAGGGGGGAGGAGACCCAGTACTTC. The chain combines TRBV7-2 with TRBJ2-5, with 10 bases matching TRBD1. Unmatched junction bases numbered 3, after V lost 3 bases and J lost 5 bases. From germline, CDR1 is SGHTA and CDR2 FQGNSA. The CDR3 runs to 14 residues. The full variable domain, completed using reference TRBV7-2 and TRBJ2-5, is GAGVSQSPSNKVTEKGKDVELRCDPISGHTALYWYRQSLGQGLEFLIYFQGNSAPDKSGLPSDRFSAERTGGSVSTLTIQRTQQEDSAVYLCASSLDRGEETQYFGPGTRLLVL.

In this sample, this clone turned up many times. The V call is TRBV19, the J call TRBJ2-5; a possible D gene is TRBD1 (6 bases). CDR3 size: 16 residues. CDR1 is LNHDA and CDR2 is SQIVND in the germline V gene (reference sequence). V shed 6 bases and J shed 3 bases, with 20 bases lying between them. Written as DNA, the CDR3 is TGTGCCAGTAGCCACGCCCCCGGGACATACAAAGAGACCCAGTACTTC. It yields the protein CASSHAPGTYKETQYF. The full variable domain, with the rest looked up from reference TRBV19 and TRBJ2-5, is DGGITQSPKYLFRKEGQNVTLSCEQNLNHDAMYWYRQDPGQGLRLIYYSQIVNDFQKGDIAEGYSVSREKKESFPLTVTSAQKNPTAFYLCASSHAPGTYKETQYFGPGTRLLVL.

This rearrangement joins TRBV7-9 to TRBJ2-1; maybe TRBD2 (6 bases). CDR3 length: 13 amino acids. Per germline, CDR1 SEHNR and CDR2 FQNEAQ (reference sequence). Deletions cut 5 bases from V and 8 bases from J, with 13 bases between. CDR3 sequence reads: CASSLTSPHEQFF. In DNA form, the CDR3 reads TGTGCCAGCAGCCTGACTAGTCCCCATGAGCAGTTCTTC.

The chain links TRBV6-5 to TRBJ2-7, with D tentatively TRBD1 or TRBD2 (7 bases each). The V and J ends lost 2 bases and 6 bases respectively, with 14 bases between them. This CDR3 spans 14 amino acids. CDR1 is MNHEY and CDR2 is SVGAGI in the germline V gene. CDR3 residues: CASSYNRGGGEQYF. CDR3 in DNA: TGTGCCAGCAGTTACAACAGGGGCGGGGGCGAGCAGTACTTC.

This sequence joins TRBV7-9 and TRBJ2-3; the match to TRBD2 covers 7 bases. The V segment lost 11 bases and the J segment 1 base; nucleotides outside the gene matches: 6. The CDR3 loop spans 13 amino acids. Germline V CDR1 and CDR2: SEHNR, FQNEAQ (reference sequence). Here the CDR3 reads CAGLLAGTDTQYF. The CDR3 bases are TGTGCCGGCCTCCTAGCGGGCACAGATACGCAGTATTTT.

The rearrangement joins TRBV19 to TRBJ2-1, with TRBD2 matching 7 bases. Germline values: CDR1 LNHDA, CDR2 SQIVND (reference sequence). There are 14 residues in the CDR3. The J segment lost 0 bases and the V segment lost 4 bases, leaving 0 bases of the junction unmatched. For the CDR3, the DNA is TGTGCCAGTAGTAGCGGGAGCTCCTACAATGAGCAGTTCTTC. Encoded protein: CASSSGSSYNEQFF.

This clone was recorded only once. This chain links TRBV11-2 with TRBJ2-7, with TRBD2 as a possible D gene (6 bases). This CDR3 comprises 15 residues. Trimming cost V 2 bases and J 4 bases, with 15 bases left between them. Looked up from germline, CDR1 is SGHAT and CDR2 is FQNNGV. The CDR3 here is CASSLSQDYIYEQYF. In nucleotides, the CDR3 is TGTGCCAGCAGCTTAAGCCAGGACTACATTTACGAGCAGTACTTC.

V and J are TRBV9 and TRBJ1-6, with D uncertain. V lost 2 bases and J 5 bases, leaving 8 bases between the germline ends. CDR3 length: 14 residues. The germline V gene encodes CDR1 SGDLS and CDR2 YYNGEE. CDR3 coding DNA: TGTGCCAGCAGCGTGGGTCAGGATAATTCACCCCTCCACTTT. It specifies CASSVGQDNSPLHF.

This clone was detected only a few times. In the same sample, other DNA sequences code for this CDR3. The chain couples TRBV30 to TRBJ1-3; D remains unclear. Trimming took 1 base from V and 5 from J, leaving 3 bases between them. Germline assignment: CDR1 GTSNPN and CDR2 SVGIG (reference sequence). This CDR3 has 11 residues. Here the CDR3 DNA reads TGTGCCTGGAGTGACCGAAACACCATATATTTT. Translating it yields CAWSDRNTIYF. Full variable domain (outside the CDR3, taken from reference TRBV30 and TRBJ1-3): SQTIHQWPATLVQPVGSPLSLECTVEGTSNPNLYWYRQAAGRGLQLLFYSVGIGQISSEVPQNLSASRPQDRQFILSSKKLLLSDSGFYLCAWSDRNTIYFGEGSWLTVV.